One sample yielded the 26 T cell receptor beta chains listed below, sequenced in a study of cytotoxic CD8 clonotypes in ibrutinib-treated CLL. Some clones are missing from TCRdb's copy, which holds only in-frame ones; the method was immunoSEQ multiplex PCR. Among 50,000 to 70,000 clones listed, 50% to 60% were seen once. The material was PBMCs, obtained at disease progression, from a patient treated with ibrutinib. The receptors derive from a human donor with chronic lymphocytic leukemia.

The chain employs TRBV27 and TRBJ2-7, with TRBD1 identical over 7 bases. With 4 bases clipped from V and 0 bases from J, the junction kept 9 bases outside the gene matches. Germline lookup yields CDR1 MNHEY and CDR2 SMNVEV (reference sequence). The CDR3 extends over 16 amino acids. The CDR3 sequence: CASSSTRQGRSYEQYF. CDR3 coding DNA: TGTGCCAGCAGTTCCACGAGACAGGGTCGCTCCTACGAGCAGTACTTC.

The chain links TRBV7-7 to TRBJ1-1; no definite D call. Germline CDR1 and CDR2: SSHAT and FNYEAQ (reference sequence). V was pared by 6 bases and J by 1 base, with 9 bases between. The CDR3 length is 13 residues. This CDR3 is CASSTATNTEAFF. DNA of the CDR3: TGTGCCAGCAGTACTGCAACGAACACTGAAGCTTTCTTT.

The chain carries TRBV19 and TRBJ1-4, with D perhaps TRBD1 (5 bases). Germline lookup yields CDR1 LNHDA and CDR2 SQIVND (reference sequence). V was cut by 5 bases and J by 0 bases, with 7 bases left in between. CDR3 size: 14 residues. This CDR3 is CASSRQTTNEKLFF. The CDR3 nucleotides read TGTGCCAGTAGTCGACAGACAACTAATGAAAAACTGTTTTTT.

J is TRBJ2-3 and V is TRBV9, with 8 bases lining up with TRBD2. The CDR3 covers 16 residues. V was pared by 3 bases and J by 3 bases, with 9 bases of the junction left unmatched. The V gene's germline CDR1 is SGDLS and CDR2 YYNGEE. The CDR3 here is CASSEGAGGRTDTQYF. Written as DNA, the CDR3 is TGTGCCAGCAGCGAAGGGGCGGGAGGACGGACAGATACGCAGTATTTT.

As regards this clone: One end of the junction fails to match germline, which may point to a read error. J is TRBJ1-2 and V is TRBV5-1; D is possibly TRBD1 (5 bases). The CDR3 contains 13 residues. The germline V gene encodes CDR1 SGHRS and CDR2 YFSETQ. In DNA, the CDR3 is TGCGCCAGCACCTTGGGGGGGAACTATGGCTACACCTTC. This encodes CASTLGGNYGYTF. The full variable domain, completed using reference TRBV5-1 and TRBJ1-2, is KAGVTQTPRYLIKTRGQQVTLSCSPISGHRSVSWYQQTPGQGLQFLFEYFSETQRNKGNFPGRFSGRQFSNSRSEMNVSTLELGDSALYLCASTLGGNYGYTFGSGTRLTVV.

The V call is TRBV7-2, the J call TRBJ2-7; no clear D gene. Germline CDR1 is SGHTA and CDR2 is FQGNSA. CDR3 length: 15 amino acids. Trimming left V 1 base short and J 2 bases short, with 12 bases between. The DNA of the CDR3 is TGTGCCAGCAGCTTAGTTGTAGGGTCGGCCTACGAGCAGTACTTC. This encodes CASSLVVGSAYEQYF.

The rearrangement links TRBV5-1 to TRBJ1-1; 8 nucleotides agree with TRBD1. The CDR3 runs to 15 residues. Germline V lookup: CDR1 SGHRS, CDR2 YFSETQ. V lost 5 bases to trimming and J lost 0 bases; unmatched junction nucleotides: 6. The CDR3 loop is CASRRSQGVNTEAFF. The CDR3 DNA reads as TGCGCCAGCAGGCGGTCACAGGGGGTGAACACTGAAGCTTTCTTT.

This clone was detected many times. The chain has TRBV11-2 and TRBJ1-4; weak D call: TRBD1 (5 bases). Trimming took off 5 bases at V and 13 bases at J, with 20 bases between the two ends. Germline V gives CDR1 SGHAT, CDR2 FQNNGV. The CDR3 sequence is 14 residues long. The CDR3 coding sequence is TGTGCCAGCAGCGCCACCGGGACCGGAATTCCACTGTTTTTT. As protein: CASSATGTGIPLFF.

This chain joins TRBV7-2 and TRBJ2-2; perhaps TRBD2 as D (6 bases). This CDR3 region has 14 residues. V was shortened by 5 bases and J by 9 bases, with 16 bases between the two germline ends. The germline V gene has CDR1 SGHTA and CDR2 FQGNSA. The CDR3 DNA sequence: TGTGCCAGCAGCCGACCGGAGGGCTCCTGGGAGCTGTTTTTT. This sequence encodes CASSRPEGSWELFF.

The rearrangement uses TRBV6-5 and TRBJ1-2, with D unclear. In germline, CDR1 is MNHEY, CDR2 SVGAGI. V lost 4 bases and J lost 1, with 10 bases in between. This CDR3 has 14 amino acids. The CDR3 protein is CASSSDTLNYGYTF. In DNA form, the CDR3 reads TGTGCCAGCAGTTCCGACACCCTTAACTATGGCTACACCTTC.

This chain connects TRBV25-1 to TRBJ1-4; perhaps TRBD1 as D (5 bases). Germline CDR1 is MGHDK and CDR2 is SYGVNS. The CDR3 is made up of 15 amino acids. V lost 6 bases and J 3 bases, leaving 14 bases between the germline ends. The CDR3 loop is CASRGKGAPNEKLFF. Written as DNA, the CDR3 is TGTGCCAGCAGGGGGAAAGGGGCCCCTAATGAAAAACTGTTTTTT.

This clone was observed a few times. The rearrangement links TRBV6-5 to TRBJ2-3; D call uncertain. Trimming shortened V by 0 bases and J by 2 bases, and 9 bases separated the two germline ends. The CDR3 has 15 residues. Per the germline V gene, CDR1 is MNHEY and CDR2 is SVGAGI. The CDR3 bases are TGTGCCAGCAGTTACTCCGGGCCTCACACAGATACGCAGTATTTT. Its protein product is CASSYSGPHTDTQYF.

This chain uses TRBV5-4 with TRBJ1-2; D perhaps matches TRBD1 (5 bases). Germline V lookup: CDR1 SGHNT, CDR2 YYREEE (reference sequence). Trimming cost V 4 bases and J 1 base, with 14 bases left between them. The CDR3 is 15 amino acids. CDR3 region: CASSQMWGINYGYTF. DNA for the CDR3: TGTGCCAGCAGCCAAATGTGGGGGATTAACTATGGCTACACCTTC.

The chain is built from TRBV5-1 and TRBJ2-7, with 10 bases that match TRBD2. V was clipped by 1 base and J by 4 bases; unmatched bases: 5. CDR1 is SGHRS, CDR2 YFSETQ, per germline. The length of the CDR3 is 15 residues. DNA of the CDR3: TGCGCCAGCAGCTTGCTAGCGGGAGTTAATTACGAGCAGTACTTC. This gives the protein CASSLLAGVNYEQYF.

Only a few counts were recorded for this clone. The chain recombines TRBV28 with TRBJ1-4; TRBD1 agrees at 7 bases. Germline loops: CDR1 MDHEN, CDR2 SYDVKM. The length of the CDR3 is 11 residues. V shed 3 bases, J shed 13 bases, and the junction held 2 bases outside the gene matches. The CDR3 protein is CASSLRDRLFF. CDR3 DNA: TGTGCCAGCAGTTTGCGGGACAGACTGTTTTTT.

The chain uses TRBV7-7 and TRBJ2-3, with TRBD2 matching 8 bases. This CDR3 is built from 16 residues. The germline gives CDR1 SSHAT, CDR2 FNYEAQ (reference sequence). The V segment lost 1 base and the J segment 5 bases; nucleotides outside the gene matches: 8. Here the CDR3 reads CASSLEAPGGLDTQYF. The CDR3 DNA is TGTGCCAGCAGCTTAGAGGCCCCGGGGGGGTTAGATACGCAGTATTTT.

V usage is TRBV10-3 and J usage is TRBJ2-7; TRBD2 agrees at 10 bases. Germline V lookup: CDR1 ENHRY, CDR2 SYGVKD. After removal of 3 bases from V and 4 bases from J, the junction contained 3 bases not matched to a gene. This CDR3 has 14 amino acids. CDR3 nucleotide sequence: TGTGCCATCAGTGACCCTAGCGGGGGATACGAGCAGTACTTC. Its protein product is CAISDPSGGYEQYF.

The rearrangement joins TRBV9 to TRBJ1-6; tentative D call: TRBD1 (5 bases). The CDR3 loop spans 18 amino acids. V was shortened by 0 bases and J by 0 bases, with 13 bases between the two germline ends. Germline loops: CDR1 SGDLS, CDR2 YYNGEE. The CDR3 spells CASSVGTGLSSYNSPLHF. The CDR3 bases are TGTGCCAGCAGCGTAGGTACAGGACTGAGCTCCTATAATTCACCCCTCCACTTT.

The V gene is TRBV6-5, the J gene TRBJ1-6, with TRBD1 as a possible D gene (5 bases). The germline V gene encodes CDR1 MNHEY and CDR2 SVGAGI. The CDR3 totals 15 residues. The V end was cut by 6 bases, the J end by 3 bases, with 12 bases between. The CDR3 DNA reads TGTGCCAGCAGCTACGAGACAGACTATAATTCACCCCTCCACTTT. Its protein product is CASSYETDYNSPLHF.

The J gene is TRBJ2-7, the V gene TRBV6-5; 7 positions match TRBD2. V dropped 10 bases and J dropped 0; count of bases not matched to a gene: 3. This CDR3 region has 12 residues. The germline CDR1 and CDR2 sequences are MNHEY and SVGAGI. The CDR3 DNA sequence: TGTGCCATAGGCGGGGGCTCCTACGAGCAGTACTTC. Protein product: CAIGGGSYEQYF.

The gene calls are TRBV2 and TRBJ2-2, with D perhaps TRBD1 or TRBD2 (5 bases each). Germline V CDR1 and CDR2: SNHLY, FYNNEI. V lost 10 bases and J lost 5, with 20 bases in between. CDR3 size: 15 residues. The CDR3 bases are TGTGCCAAGTCTTCGTCGGGGACGAGGACCGGGGAGCTGTTTTTT. It encodes CAKSSSGTRTGELFF.

In its sample, this clone was seen a few times. The chain carries TRBV27 and TRBJ1-5; 8 positions match TRBD1. V gave up 4 bases and J gave up 7 bases; unmatched junction bases: 12. The CDR3 has 16 residues. Looked up from germline, CDR1 is MNHEY and CDR2 is SMNVEV (reference sequence). The CDR3 sequence is CASSSLETGVHQPQHF. DNA for the CDR3: TGTGCCAGCAGTTCTCTCGAGACAGGGGTTCACCAGCCCCAGCATTTT.

The CDR3 region is CASSYGGKETQYF. For the CDR3, the DNA is TGTGCCAGCAGTTACGGGGGGAAGGAGACCCAGTACTTC. The rearrangement uses TRBV6-5 and TRBJ2-5; D perhaps matches TRBD2 (6 bases). The germline V and J ends were trimmed by 2 bases and 5 bases, with 9 bases remaining between them. Germline CDR1 reads MNHEY; CDR2 reads SVGAGI. CDR3 length: 13 amino acids.

This clone was observed a few times. The V call is TRBV30, the J call TRBJ1-2; D gene uncertain. Germline V lookup: CDR1 GTSNPN, CDR2 SVGIG (reference sequence). V lost 2 bases, J lost 1 base, and 14 bases lay in between. The CDR3 is made up of 15 amino acids. CDR3: CAWSSAGADNYGYTF. The CDR3 DNA reads as TGTGCCTGGAGTTCGGCAGGAGCGGATAACTATGGCTACACCTTC.

V is TRBV2 and J is TRBJ2-5, with TRBD1 matching over 7 bases. V gave up 6 bases and J gave up 5 bases; unmatched junction bases: 6. Germline CDR1 is SNHLY and CDR2 is FYNNEI. The CDR3 length is 13 residues. Here the CDR3 DNA reads TGTGCCAGCAGCCGGGACAGAAGGGAGACCCAGTACTTC. This codes for CASSRDRRETQYF.

The chain recombines TRBV7-8 with TRBJ1-6; 7 bases map to TRBD1. With V trimmed by 1 base and J by 10 bases, 4 bases remained unmatched. The CDR3 contains 14 residues. Per the germline V gene, CDR1 is SGHVS and CDR2 is FQNEAQ. The CDR3 coding sequence is TGTGCCAGCAGCTTAGTAGGGGGCCGGTCACCCCTCCACTTT. Translating gives CASSLVGGRSPLHF.